The sequence of this TCR beta chain was determined in a study of T cells in Graves' hyperthyroidism and ophthalmopathy. RNA transcripts provided the source from which TCR beta CDR3 regions were amplified. An initial round of RT-PCR targeting the TCR CDR3 relied on the HTBI primer set. TCRdb re-called the multiplex PCR reads through MiXCR, storing one row per CDR3 protein. The sample holds some 770,000 distinct CDR3 sequences, 16% seen once. Per germline, CDR1 ENHRY and CDR2 SYGVKD. CDR3 length: 13 residues. V was shortened by 6 bases and J by 7 bases, with 12 bases between the two germline ends. Pregnant or lactating patients were excluded, as were those with uncontrolled infection or other autoimmune disease.

Specimen: blood. The J gene is TRBJ1-4, the V gene TRBV10-3; possibly TRBD1 for D (5 bases). The source is a young man with Graves' hyperthyroidism. The CDR3 sequence is CAIRQSGGEKLFF. The CDR3 DNA reads as TGTGCCATCAGACAATCCGGGGGTGAAAAACTGTTTTTT.